A selection of T cell receptor beta chains follows, all from one sample in a study of blood T cells in healthy people across ages. TCRdb passed the 5' RACE reads through MiXCR, listing each CDR3 protein once. Among just over 800,000 distinct CDR3 sequences listed, about 62% were seen once. The sequenced sample was blood. The receptors here all came from a man younger than 45 in good health. Each CDR3 is given with its conserved first and last residue. A D gene is named only where the DNA matches it firmly. Clone size appears in some rows only: once, few, many, or a class for an expanded clone.

d_call,clone_size,j_call,v_call,cdr3_nt,cdr3_aa
TRBD1,NA,TRBJ1-1,TRBV3-1,TGTGCCAGCCTGGCGGGACAGGGTTTGAACACTGAAGCTTTCTTT,CASLAGQGLNTEAFF
NA,NA,TRBJ1-1,TRBV29-1,TGCAGCGGTTCGGGGTTGACCACTGAAGCTTTCTTT,CSGSGLTTEAFF
TRBD1,NA,TRBJ2-5,TRBV4-3,TGCGCCAGCAGCCAAGGGTTGCAGGGGGCCGAGACCCAGTACTTC,CASSQGLQGAETQYF
NA,NA,TRBJ1-1,TRBV9,TGTGCCAGCAGCGTAGTTTCTACTGAAGCTTTCTTT,CASSVVSTEAFF
NA,NA,TRBJ1-2,TRBV29-1,TGCAGCGTTGAACGGCAGGGTAACTATGGCTACACCTTC,CSVERQGNYGYTF
TRBD1,few,TRBJ1-5,TRBV7-2,TGTGCCAGCAGCTTAAGGGGGCGAAACGGGGGATTCGGGCAGCCCCAGCATTTT,CASSLRGRNGGFGQPQHF
NA,NA,TRBJ2-5,TRBV29-1,TGCAGCGTTGAAGAGAACCCCTCCGAGACCCAGTACTTC,CSVEENPSETQYF
TRBD1,NA,TRBJ2-3,TRBV4-2,TGTGCCAGCAGCCAGGCAGGGGGCGGCACAGATACGCAGTATTTT,CASSQAGGGTDTQYF
TRBD1,NA,TRBJ1-5,TRBV10-2,TGCGCCGGCAGTGATGACGAGGACAGGCGAAATCAGCCCCAGCATTTT,CAGSDDEDRRNQPQHF
TRBD1,NA,TRBJ2-1,TRBV27,TGTGCCAGCACCGGACAGGGGGCCAATGAGCAGTTCTTC,CASTGQGANEQFF
NA,NA,TRBJ1-1,TRBV27,TGTGCCAGCAGTTTAATAGGGAGGTCGTATGGGGGATTGAACACTGAAGCTTTCTTT,CASSLIGRSYGGLNTEAFF
NA,NA,TRBJ2-5,TRBV20-1,TGCAGTGCTAGAGGCGGGCTCCGCGGAGAGACCCAGTACTTC,CSARGGLRGETQYF
NA,NA,TRBJ1-2,TRBV20-1,TGCAGTGCTAGAGACCAGGTTGTAGGAATAACTAAGGGCTACACCTTC,CSARDQVVGITKGYTF
NA,once,TRBJ2-7,TRBV14,TGTGCCAGCAGCCCTCGACCGGACACGTCCTACGAGCAGTACTTC,CASSPRPDTSYEQYF
TRBD1,few,TRBJ2-1,TRBV7-3,TGTGCCAGCAGCTCGGACAGGCGTGAGCAGTTCTTC,CASSSDRREQFF
NA,NA,TRBJ2-7,TRBV9,TGTGCCAGCAGCCCCCCTGGGGGGGGCCTCGGTGAGCAGTACTTC,CASSPPGGGLGEQYF
NA,NA,TRBJ2-5,TRBV21-1,TGTGCCAGCAGCAAATATGGCGGGGGGGCCTTTATGGAGACCCAGTACTTC,CASSKYGGGAFMETQYF
NA,NA,TRBJ2-5,TRBV30,TGTGCCTGGAGCTTACAGGGCGGTGAGACCCAGTACTTC,CAWSLQGGETQYF
TRBD1,NA,TRBJ1-2,TRBV20-1,TGCAGTGCTAGTATATCAGTCAGGGGGGCGCGTGGCTACACCTTC,CSASISVRGARGYTF
TRBD1,NA,TRBJ2-5,TRBV14,TGTGCCAGCAGGTCGACAGGGCGCCCAGAGACCCAGTACTTC,CASRSTGRPETQYF
NA,NA,TRBJ1-2,TRBV29-1,TGCAGCGTTGATGCTCTCAGGGCTGGCTACACCTTC,CSVDALRAGYTF
NA,NA,TRBJ2-7,TRBV2,TGTGCCAGCAGTGACTCCCGGGACGGGTACGAGCAGTACTTC,CASSDSRDGYEQYF
NA,NA,TRBJ1-1,TRBV20-1,TGCAGTGCTAGAGTGGACAGCCGCTTTTACACTGAAGCTTTCTTT,CSARVDSRFYTEAFF
TRBD2,NA,TRBJ2-1,TRBV20-1,TGCAGCACGAGCGGGGGGGTTTACAATGAGCAGTTCTTC,CSTSGGVYNEQFF
NA,NA,TRBJ1-2,TRBV12-3/TRBV12-4,TGTGCCAGCAGTCCTCGGGACAACTATGGCTACACCTTC,CASSPRDNYGYTF
NA,NA,TRBJ2-1,TRBV29-1,TGCAGCGTTGAAGAGGGACCGGGCAATGAGCAGTTCTTC,CSVEEGPGNEQFF
TRBD1,NA,TRBJ1-1,TRBV20-1,TGCAGTGCTAGGGACGGTGACAGGGGGAGAACTGAAGCTTTCTTT,CSARDGDRGRTEAFF
NA,NA,TRBJ2-6,TRBV7-9,TGTGCCAGCAGCTTAGTGGGGGGGGGCTTTGGGGCCAACGTCCTGACTTTC,CASSLVGGGFGANVLTF
NA,NA,TRBJ2-7,TRBV20-1,TGCAGTGCTAGAGACAGAGCCTACGAGCAGTACTTC,CSARDRAYEQYF
NA,few,TRBJ2-7,TRBV6-1,TGTGCCAGCAGTGAACGTGCGTGGGAGCAGTACTTC,CASSERAWEQYF
NA,once,TRBJ2-7,TRBV28,TGTGCCATCAGGGGAGGGGGAATCTACGAGCAGTACTTC,CAIRGGGIYEQYF
TRBD1,few,TRBJ2-1,TRBV7-2,TGTGCCAGCGGCTACGGACAGGCCAGGTTGAATGAGCAGTTCTTC,CASGYGQARLNEQFF
NA,NA,TRBJ2-1,TRBV20-1,TGCAGTGATTCTCGGGGCTTCGAGCAGTTCTTC,CSDSRGFEQFF
TRBD1,few,TRBJ1-5,TRBV20-1,TGCAGTGCTAGAGTCAGGGGGTATAGCAATCAGCCCCAGCATTTT,CSARVRGYSNQPQHF
TRBD2,NA,TRBJ2-7,TRBV7-2,TGTGCCAGCAGCGAACCGGGACTAGCCTACGAGCAGTACTTC,CASSEPGLAYEQYF
NA,NA,TRBJ2-7,TRBV10-2,TGCGCCAGCCGGACGGGGCCCTTCTACGAGCAGTACTTC,CASRTGPFYEQYF
TRBD1,NA,TRBJ2-3,TRBV4-3,TGCGCCAGCAGCCAAGAGCTACCGATGGGACAGCGCACAGATACGCAGTATTTT,CASSQELPMGQRTDTQYF
TRBD2,NA,TRBJ2-3,TRBV7-9,TGTGCCAGCAGCCGACTAGCGGGGGACACAGATACGCAGTATTTT,CASSRLAGDTDTQYF
NA,NA,TRBJ2-3,TRBV6-6,TGTGCCAGCAGTTACTGGGCTATTACTCCAGCCACAGATACGCAGTATTTT,CASSYWAITPATDTQYF
TRBD1,NA,TRBJ2-3,TRBV5-5,TGTGCCAGCAGCTTGGGGGACAGCCGCTTCTATACGCAGTATTTT,CASSLGDSRFYTQYF
NA,NA,TRBJ2-3,TRBV25-1,TGTGCCAGCAGTGAATCGTGGGGGGGGCGGGATGATACGCAGTATTTT,CASSESWGGRDDTQYF
NA,NA,TRBJ1-1,TRBV5-1,TGCGCCAGCAGCTATGACAGCATGAACACTGAAGCTTTCTTT,CASSYDSMNTEAFF
NA,NA,TRBJ2-1,TRBV7-9,TGTGCCAGCAGCACTACTAGTGTCAATGAGCAGTTCTTC,CASSTTSVNEQFF
NA,NA,TRBJ2-1,TRBV20-1,TGCAGTGCCAGGTCCGGCCGTTTTTTCAATGAGCAGTTCTTC,CSARSGRFFNEQFF
NA,NA,TRBJ1-4,TRBV20-1,TGCAGTGCTAGAGTCCCCCTGTCAGGGGCAAGGAATGAAAAACTGTTTTTT,CSARVPLSGARNEKLFF
NA,few,TRBJ1-2,TRBV27,TGTGCCAGCAGTGTGACCGGTTTCTATGGCTACACCTTC,CASSVTGFYGYTF
TRBD1,NA,TRBJ2-1,TRBV5-1,TGCGCCAGCAGGCGCGGAGGACAGGGGAACAATGAGCAGTTCTTC,CASRRGGQGNNEQFF